The entry below gives a single T cell receptor (beta chain) sequence along with its context. No antigen is known for it. No base quality information exists; no much larger clone differs at one position. The data belong to a study of T cell changes during pregnancy in multiple sclerosis (dated by TCRdb to about 2019). Background for the entire study: The study examined how the T cell repertoire changed over the course of pregnancy in women with multiple sclerosis.

Library preparation used the immunoSEQ multiplex PCR assay. TCRdb obtained this table from immuneACCESS and retained in-frame rearrangements with V and J assigned. These tables miss some clones; where compared with another copy, unresolved V genes account for less than half of the shortfall, and the remainder is unexplained. The sample records fewer than 65,000 clones, approximately 93% of which are singletons. The ten largest make up around 0.3% of the sample. Here the sequenced sample was CD4+ T cells from peripheral blood mononuclear cells, taken in the third trimester of pregnancy. The sequence was obtained from a female donor with multiple sclerosis, enrolled in a pregnancy study.

CDR3 reads: CASSLRTSGTSTDTQYF. The sequenced DNA: TGTGCCAGCAGTTTAAGGACTAGCGGGACCTCCACAGATACGCAGTATTTT. This chain joins TRBV28 to TRBJ2-3; TRBD2 aligns with 12 central bases. The germline V and J ends show losses of 2 bases and 2 bases respectively, and no gene match explains 5 bases of the junction. The CDR3 contains 17 residues, cysteine and phenylalanine counted. The only DNA kept is the CDR3, 51 bases in frame from the first base. As encoded in the germline V gene, CDR1 is MDHEN while CDR2 is SYDVKM. Outside the CDR3, residues come from the reference TRBV28 and TRBJ2-3 proteins, so the full variable domain is: DVKVTQSSRYLVKRTGEKVFLECVQDMDHENMFWYRQDPGLGLRLIYFSYDVKMKEKGDIPEGYSVSREKKERFSLILESASTNQTSMYLCASSLRTSGTSTDTQYFGPGTRLTVL.